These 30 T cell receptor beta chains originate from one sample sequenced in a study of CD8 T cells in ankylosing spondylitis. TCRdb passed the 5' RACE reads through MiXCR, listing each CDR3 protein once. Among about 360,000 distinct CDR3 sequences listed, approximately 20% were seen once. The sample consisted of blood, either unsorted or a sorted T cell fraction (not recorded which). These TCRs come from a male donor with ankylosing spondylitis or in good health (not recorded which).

CDR3 protein: CASSLGWDDTGELFF. CDR3 nucleotide sequence: TGTGCCAGCAGCTTAGGGTGGGATGACACCGGGGAGCTGTTTTTT. J is TRBJ2-2 and V is TRBV11-2, with D uncertain. V lost 1 base and J lost 3, with 9 bases in between. The CDR3 is 15 amino acids. CDR1 and CDR2 (germline): SGHAT, FQNNGV.

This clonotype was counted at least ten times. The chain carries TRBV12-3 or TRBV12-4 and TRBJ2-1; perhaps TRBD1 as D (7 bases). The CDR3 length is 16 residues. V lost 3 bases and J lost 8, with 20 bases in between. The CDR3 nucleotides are TGTGCCAGCAGTTTTGCCCTGTCAGGGGGGAATGATGAGCAGTTCTTC. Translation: CASSFALSGGNDEQFF.

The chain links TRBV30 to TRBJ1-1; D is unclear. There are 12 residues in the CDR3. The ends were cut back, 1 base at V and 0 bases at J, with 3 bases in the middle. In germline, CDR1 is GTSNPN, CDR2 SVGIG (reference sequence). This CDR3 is CAWSGLNTEAFF. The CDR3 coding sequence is TGTGCCTGGAGTGGGTTGAACACTGAAGCTTTCTTT.

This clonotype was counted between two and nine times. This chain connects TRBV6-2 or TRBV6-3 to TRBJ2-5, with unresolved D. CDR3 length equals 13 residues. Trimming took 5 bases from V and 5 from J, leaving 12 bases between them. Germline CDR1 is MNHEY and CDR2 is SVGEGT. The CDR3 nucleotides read TGTGCCAGCAGTCCCACCCTGAGGGAGACCCAGTACTTC. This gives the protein CASSPTLRETQYF.

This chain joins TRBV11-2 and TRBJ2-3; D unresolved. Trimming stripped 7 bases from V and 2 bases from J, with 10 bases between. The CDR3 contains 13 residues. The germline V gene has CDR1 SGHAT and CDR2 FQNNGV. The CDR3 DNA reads TGTGCCAGCACCTGGGCCCCCACAGATACGCAGTATTTT. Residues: CASTWAPTDTQYF.

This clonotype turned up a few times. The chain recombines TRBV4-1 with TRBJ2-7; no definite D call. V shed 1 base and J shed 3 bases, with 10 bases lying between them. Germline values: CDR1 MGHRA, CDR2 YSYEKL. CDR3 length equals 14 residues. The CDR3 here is CASSQALGFYEQYF. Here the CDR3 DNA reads TGCGCCAGCAGCCAAGCTTTAGGCTTCTACGAGCAGTACTTC.

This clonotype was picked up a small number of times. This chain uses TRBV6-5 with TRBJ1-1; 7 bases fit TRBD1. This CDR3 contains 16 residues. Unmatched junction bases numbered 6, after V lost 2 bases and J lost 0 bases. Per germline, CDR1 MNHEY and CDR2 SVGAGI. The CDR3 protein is CASSYTRGTVNTEAFF. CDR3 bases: TGTGCCAGCAGTTACACCCGCGGGACAGTGAACACTGAAGCTTTCTTT.

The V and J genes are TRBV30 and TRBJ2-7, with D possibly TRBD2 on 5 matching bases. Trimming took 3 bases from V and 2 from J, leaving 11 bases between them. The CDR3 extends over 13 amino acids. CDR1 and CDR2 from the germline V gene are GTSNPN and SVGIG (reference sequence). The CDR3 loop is CAWRVRGTYEQYF. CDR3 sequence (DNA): TGTGCCTGGAGGGTGCGAGGGACCTACGAGCAGTACTTC.

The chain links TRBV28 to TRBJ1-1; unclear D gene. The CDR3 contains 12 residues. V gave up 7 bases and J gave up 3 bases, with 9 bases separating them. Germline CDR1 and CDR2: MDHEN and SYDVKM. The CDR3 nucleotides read TGTGCCAGCACCCCTTCGGACACTGAAGCTTTCTTT. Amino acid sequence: CASTPSDTEAFF.

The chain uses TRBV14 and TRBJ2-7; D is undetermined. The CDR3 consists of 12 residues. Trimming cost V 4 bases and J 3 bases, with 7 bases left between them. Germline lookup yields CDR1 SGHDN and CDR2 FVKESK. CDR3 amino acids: CASSRSRYEQYF. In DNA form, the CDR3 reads TGTGCCAGCAGCCGGTCGCGCTACGAGCAGTACTTC. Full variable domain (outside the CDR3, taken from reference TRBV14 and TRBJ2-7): EAGVTQFPSHSVIEKGQTVTLRCDPISGHDNLYWYRRVMGKEIKFLLHFVKESKQDESGMPNNRFLAERTGGTYSTLKVQPAELEDSGVYFCASSRSRYEQYFGPGTRLTVT.

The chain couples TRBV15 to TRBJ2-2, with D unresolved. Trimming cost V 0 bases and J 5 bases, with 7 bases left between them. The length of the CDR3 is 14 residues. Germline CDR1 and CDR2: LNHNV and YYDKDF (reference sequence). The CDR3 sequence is CATSRDLETGELFF. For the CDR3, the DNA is TGTGCCACCAGCAGAGATCTAGAGACCGGGGAGCTGTTTTTT.

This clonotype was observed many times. CDR3 amino acids: CASSPGPNYNEQFF. The DNA for the CDR3 is TGTGCCAGCAGCCCGGGACCTAACTACAATGAGCAGTTCTTC. The rearrangement joins TRBV7-9 to TRBJ2-1; the D gene could be TRBD1 or TRBD2 (5 bases each). Germline V gene data show CDR1 as SEHNR and CDR2 as FQNEAQ (reference sequence). The CDR3 contains 14 residues. Trimming removed 5 bases at V and 3 bases at J, with 11 bases between.

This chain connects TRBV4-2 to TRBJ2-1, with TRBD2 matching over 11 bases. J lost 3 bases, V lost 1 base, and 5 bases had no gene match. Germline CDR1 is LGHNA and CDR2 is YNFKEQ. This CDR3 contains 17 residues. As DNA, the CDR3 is TGTGCCAGCAGCCAAGGCCCACTAGCGGGGGACTACAATGAGCAGTTCTTC. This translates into CASSQGPLAGDYNEQFF.

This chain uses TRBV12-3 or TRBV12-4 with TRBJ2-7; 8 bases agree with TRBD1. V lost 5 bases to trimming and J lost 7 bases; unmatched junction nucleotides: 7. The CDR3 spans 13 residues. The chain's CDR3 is CASSPWTGREQYF. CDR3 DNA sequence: TGTGCCAGCAGTCCTTGGACAGGGAGGGAGCAGTACTTC.

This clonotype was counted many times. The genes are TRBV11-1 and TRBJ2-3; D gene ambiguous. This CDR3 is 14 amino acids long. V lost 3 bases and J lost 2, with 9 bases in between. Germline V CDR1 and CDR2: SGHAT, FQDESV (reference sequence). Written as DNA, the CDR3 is TGTGCCAGCAGCTTCCAAACGATCACAGATACGCAGTATTTT. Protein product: CASSFQTITDTQYF.

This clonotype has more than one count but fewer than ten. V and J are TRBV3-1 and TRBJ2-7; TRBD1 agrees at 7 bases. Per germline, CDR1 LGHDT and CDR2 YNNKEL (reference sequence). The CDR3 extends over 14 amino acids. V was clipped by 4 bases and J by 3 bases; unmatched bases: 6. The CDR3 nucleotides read TGTGCCAGCAGCCTATCCCGGGACAGCTACGAGCAGTACTTC. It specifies CASSLSRDSYEQYF.

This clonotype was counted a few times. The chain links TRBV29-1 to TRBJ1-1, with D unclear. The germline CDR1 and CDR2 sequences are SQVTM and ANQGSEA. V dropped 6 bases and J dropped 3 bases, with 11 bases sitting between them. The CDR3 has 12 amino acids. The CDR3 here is CSVVGWDTEAFF. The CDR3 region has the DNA TGCAGCGTGGTGGGTTGGGACACTGAAGCTTTCTTT.

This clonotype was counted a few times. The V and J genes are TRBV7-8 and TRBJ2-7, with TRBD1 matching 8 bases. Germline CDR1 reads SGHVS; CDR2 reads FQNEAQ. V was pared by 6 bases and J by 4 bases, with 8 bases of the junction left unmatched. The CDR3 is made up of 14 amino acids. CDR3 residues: CASSSDREIYEQYF. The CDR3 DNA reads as TGTGCCAGCAGTTCGGACAGGGAGATTTACGAGCAGTACTTC.

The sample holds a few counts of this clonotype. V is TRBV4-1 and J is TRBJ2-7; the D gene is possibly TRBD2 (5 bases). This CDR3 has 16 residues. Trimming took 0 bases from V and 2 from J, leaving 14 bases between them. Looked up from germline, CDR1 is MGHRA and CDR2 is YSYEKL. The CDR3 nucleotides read TGCGCCAGCAGCCAAGATAATCTCCCGGAGGCCTACGAGCAGTACTTC. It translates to CASSQDNLPEAYEQYF.

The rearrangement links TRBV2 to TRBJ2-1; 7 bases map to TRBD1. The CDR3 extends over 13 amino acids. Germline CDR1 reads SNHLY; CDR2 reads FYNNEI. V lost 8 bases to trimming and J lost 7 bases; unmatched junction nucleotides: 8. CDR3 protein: CASLGDSYNEQFF. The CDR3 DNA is TGTGCCAGCCTAGGGGACAGTTATAATGAGCAGTTCTTC.

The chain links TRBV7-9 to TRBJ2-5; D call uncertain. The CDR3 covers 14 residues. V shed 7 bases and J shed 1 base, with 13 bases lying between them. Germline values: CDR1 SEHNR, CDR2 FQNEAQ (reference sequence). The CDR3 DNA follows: TGTGCCAGCACCATTACTGAGGTCCAAGAGACCCAGTACTTC. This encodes CASTITEVQETQYF.

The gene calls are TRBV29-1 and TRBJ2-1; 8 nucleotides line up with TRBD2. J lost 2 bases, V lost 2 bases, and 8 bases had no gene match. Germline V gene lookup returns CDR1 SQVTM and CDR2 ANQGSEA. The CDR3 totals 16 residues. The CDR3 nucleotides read TGCAGCGTTGAACCCAGCGGGGGACGAGCCTACAATGAGCAGTTCTTC. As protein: CSVEPSGGRAYNEQFF.

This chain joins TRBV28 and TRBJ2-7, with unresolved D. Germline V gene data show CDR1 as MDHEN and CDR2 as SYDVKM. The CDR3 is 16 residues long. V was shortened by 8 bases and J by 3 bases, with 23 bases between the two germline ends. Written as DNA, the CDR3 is TGTGCCAGCGCTGCCTCCTCGGATGACAAGATCTACGAGCAGTACTTC. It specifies CASAASSDDKIYEQYF.

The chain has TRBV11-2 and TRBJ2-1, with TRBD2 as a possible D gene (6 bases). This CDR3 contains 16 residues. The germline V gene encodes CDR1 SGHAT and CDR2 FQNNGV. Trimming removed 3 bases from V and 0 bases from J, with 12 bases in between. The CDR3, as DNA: TGTGCCAGCAGCTTTCACCTAGCGAGCTCCTACAATGAGCAGTTCTTC. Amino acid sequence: CASSFHLASSYNEQFF.

DNA for the CDR3: TGCAGTGCCAAGCAGGGGGGGGTGGCGCAGTATTTT. It encodes CSAKQGGVAQYF. The rearrangement links TRBV20-1 to TRBJ2-3; D possibly uses TRBD1 or TRBD2 (7 bases each). This CDR3 region has 12 residues. V gave up 6 bases and J gave up 10 bases, with 17 bases separating them. CDR1 is DFQATT, CDR2 SNEGSKA, per germline (reference sequence).

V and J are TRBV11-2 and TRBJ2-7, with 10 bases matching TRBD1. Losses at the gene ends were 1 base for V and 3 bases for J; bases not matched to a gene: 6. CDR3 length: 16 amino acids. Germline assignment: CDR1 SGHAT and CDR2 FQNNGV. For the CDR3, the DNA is TGTGCCAGCAGCTTAGCGCCGGGACAGGGGTTCTACGAGCAGTACTTC. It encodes CASSLAPGQGFYEQYF. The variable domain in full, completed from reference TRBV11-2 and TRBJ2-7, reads EAGVAQSPRYKIIEKRQSVAFWCNPISGHATLYWYQQILGQGPKLLIQFQNNGVVDDSQLPKDRFSAERLKGVDSTLKIQPAKLEDSAVYLCASSLAPGQGFYEQYFGPGTRLTVT.

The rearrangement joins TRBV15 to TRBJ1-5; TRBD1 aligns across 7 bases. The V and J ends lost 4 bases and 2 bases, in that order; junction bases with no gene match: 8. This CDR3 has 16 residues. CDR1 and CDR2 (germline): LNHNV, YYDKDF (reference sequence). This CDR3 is CATSKRQGGGNQPQHF. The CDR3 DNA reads TGTGCCACCAGCAAACGACAGGGAGGCGGCAATCAGCCCCAGCATTTT.

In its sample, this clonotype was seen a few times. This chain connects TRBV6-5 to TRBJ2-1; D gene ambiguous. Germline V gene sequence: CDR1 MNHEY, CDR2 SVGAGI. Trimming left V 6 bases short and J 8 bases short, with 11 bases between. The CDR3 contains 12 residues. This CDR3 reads CASRDGLDEQFF. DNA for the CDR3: TGTGCCAGCAGGGACGGCCTGGATGAGCAGTTCTTC.

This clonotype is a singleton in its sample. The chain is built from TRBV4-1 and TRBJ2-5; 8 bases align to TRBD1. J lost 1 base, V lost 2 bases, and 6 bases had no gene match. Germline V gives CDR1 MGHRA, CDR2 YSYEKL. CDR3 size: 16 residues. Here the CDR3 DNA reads TGCGCCAGCAGCCAAACCACAGGGGGACCCCAAGAGACCCAGTACTTC. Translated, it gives CASSQTTGGPQETQYF.

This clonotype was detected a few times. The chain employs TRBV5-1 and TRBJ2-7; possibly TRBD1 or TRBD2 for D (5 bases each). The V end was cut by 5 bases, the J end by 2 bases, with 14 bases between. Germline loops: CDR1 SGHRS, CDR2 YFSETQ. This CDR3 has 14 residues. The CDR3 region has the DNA TGCGCCAGCAGTACGACCGGGGCCCCCTACGAGCAGTACTTC. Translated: CASSTTGAPYEQYF.